This TCR beta chain was obtained from a study of blood T cell repertoires in COVID-19. In this sample, this clone turned up a few times. This table comes from immunoSEQ multiplex PCR, and its TCRdb copy is limited to in-frame clones, with some not included. The sample lists almost 250,000 clones; over 75% were seen once. Cohort assignment relied on participant-reported clinical history. From germline, CDR1 is SGHTA and CDR2 FQGNSA. V shed 5 bases and J 3 bases; nucleotides not matched to a gene: 7. This CDR3 contains 14 residues. The TCR originated in a woman in her fifties or sixties with acute COVID-19. Specimen: PBMCs or T cells enriched from blood (not recorded which). V is TRBV7-2 and J is TRBJ2-7; 7 bases match TRBD2. CDR3 loop: CASSQFGGDYEQYF. The CDR3 DNA reads as TGTGCCAGCAGCCAGTTTGGGGGGGACTACGAGCAGTACTTC. Supplemented by reference TRBV7-2 and TRBJ2-7, the full variable domain reads GAGVSQSPSNKVTEKGKDVELRCDPISGHTALYWYRQSLGQGLEFLIYFQGNSAPDKSGLPSDRFSAERTGGSVSTLTIQRTQQEDSAVYLCASSQFGGDYEQYFGPGTRLTVT.